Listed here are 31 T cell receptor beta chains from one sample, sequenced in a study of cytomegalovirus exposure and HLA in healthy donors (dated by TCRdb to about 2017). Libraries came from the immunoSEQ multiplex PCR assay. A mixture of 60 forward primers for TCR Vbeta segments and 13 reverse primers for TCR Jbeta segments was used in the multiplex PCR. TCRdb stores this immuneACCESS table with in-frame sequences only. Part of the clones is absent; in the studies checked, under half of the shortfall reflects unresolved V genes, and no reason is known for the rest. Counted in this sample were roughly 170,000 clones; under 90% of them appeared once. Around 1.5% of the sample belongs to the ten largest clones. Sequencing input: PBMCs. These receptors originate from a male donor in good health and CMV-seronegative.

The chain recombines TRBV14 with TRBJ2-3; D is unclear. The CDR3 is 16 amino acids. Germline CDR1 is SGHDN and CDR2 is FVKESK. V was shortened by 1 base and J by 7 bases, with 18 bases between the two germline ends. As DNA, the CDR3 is TGTGCCAGCAGCCAAGGCGGCAGAATAGATCTGCATACGCAGTATTTT. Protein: CASSQGGRIDLHTQYF. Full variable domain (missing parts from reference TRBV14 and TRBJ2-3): EAGVTQFPSHSVIEKGQTVTLRCDPISGHDNLYWYRRVMGKEIKFLLHFVKESKQDESGMPNNRFLAERTGGTYSTLKVQPAELEDSGVYFCASSQGGRIDLHTQYFGPGTRLTVL.

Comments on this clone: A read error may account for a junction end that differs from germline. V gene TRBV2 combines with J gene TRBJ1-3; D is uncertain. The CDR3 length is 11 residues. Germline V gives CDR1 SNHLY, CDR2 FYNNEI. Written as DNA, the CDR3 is TGTGCCAGCAGTTCTGGAGACACCATATATTTT. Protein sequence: CASSSGDTIYF.

The CDR3 reads CASSSQTASSDSYNEQFF. The CDR3, as DNA: TGTGCCAGCAGCTCCCAAACCGCATCTAGTGACTCCTACAATGAGCAGTTCTTC. The chain links TRBV7-2 to TRBJ2-1; D gene uncertain. Trimming removed 4 bases from V and 0 bases from J, with 19 bases in between. This CDR3 has 18 residues. Germline CDR1 SGHTA, CDR2 FQGNSA.

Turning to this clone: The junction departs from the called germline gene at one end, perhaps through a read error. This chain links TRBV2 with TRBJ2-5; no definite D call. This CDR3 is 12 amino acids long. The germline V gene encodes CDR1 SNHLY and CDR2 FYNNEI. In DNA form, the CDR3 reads TGTGCCAGCAGTGATGAGGTTCTGAACCCCAACTTC. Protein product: CASSDEVLNPNF.

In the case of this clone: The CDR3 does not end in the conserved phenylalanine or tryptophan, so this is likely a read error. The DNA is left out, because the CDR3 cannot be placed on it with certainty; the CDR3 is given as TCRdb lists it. The CDR3 reads CSARSPQGNLC. V gene TRBV20-1 combines with J gene TRBJ2-7; the table gives TRBD1 as D, unverified against the DNA. A total of 11 residues make up the CDR3, ends included. Germline CDR1 DFQATT, CDR2 SNEGSKA (reference sequence).

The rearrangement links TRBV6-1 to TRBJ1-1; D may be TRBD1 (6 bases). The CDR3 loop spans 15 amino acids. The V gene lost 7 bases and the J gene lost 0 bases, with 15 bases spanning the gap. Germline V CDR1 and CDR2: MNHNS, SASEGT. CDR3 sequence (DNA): TGTGCCAGCACCCTACGGGGGGGCCTGAACACTGAAGCTTTCTTT. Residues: CASTLRGGLNTEAFF.

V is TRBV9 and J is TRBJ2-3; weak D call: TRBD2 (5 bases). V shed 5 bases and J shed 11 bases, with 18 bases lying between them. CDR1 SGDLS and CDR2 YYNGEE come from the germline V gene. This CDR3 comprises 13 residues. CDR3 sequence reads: CASSTSLVGGQYF. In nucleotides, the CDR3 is TGTGCCAGCAGTACCTCTCTAGTCGGAGGGCAGTATTTT.

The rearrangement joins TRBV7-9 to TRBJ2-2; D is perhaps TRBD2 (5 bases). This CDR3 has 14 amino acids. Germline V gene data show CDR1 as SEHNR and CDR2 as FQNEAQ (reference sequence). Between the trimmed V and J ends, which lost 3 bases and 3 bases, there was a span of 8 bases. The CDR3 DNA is TGTGCCAGCAGCTTGACGGGGTACACCGGGGAGCTGTTTTTT. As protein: CASSLTGYTGELFF.

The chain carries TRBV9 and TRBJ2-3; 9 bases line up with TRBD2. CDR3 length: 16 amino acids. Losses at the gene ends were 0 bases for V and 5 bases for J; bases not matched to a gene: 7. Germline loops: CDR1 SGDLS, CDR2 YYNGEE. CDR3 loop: CASSVVGGGAGDTQYF. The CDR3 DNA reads TGTGCCAGCAGCGTAGTTGGCGGGGGGGCTGGAGATACGCAGTATTTT. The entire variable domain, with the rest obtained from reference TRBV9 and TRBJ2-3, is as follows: DSGVTQTPKHLITATGQRVTLRCSPRSGDLSVYWYQQSLDQGLQFLIQYYNGEERAKGNILERFSAQQFPDLHSELNLSSLELGDSALYFCASSVVGGGAGDTQYFGPGTRLTVL.

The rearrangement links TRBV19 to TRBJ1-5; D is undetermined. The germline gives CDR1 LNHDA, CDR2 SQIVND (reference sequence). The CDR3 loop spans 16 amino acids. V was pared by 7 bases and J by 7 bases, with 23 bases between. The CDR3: CASMVGQLSAGQPQHF. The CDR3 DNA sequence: TGTGCCAGTATGGTTGGCCAGCTCTCTGCGGGACAGCCCCAGCATTTT.

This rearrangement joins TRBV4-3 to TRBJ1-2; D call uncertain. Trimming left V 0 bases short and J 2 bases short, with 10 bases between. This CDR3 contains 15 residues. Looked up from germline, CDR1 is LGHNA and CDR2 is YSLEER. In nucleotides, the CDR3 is TGCGCCAGCAGCCAAGAACACCGACTGAACTATGGCTACACCTTC. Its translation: CASSQEHRLNYGYTF.

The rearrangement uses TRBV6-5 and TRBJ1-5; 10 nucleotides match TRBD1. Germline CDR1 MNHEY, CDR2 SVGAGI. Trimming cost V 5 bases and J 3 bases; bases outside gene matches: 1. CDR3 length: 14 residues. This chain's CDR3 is CASSRQGANQPQHF. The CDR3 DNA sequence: TGTGCCAGCAGTCGACAGGGGGCCAATCAGCCCCAGCATTTT.

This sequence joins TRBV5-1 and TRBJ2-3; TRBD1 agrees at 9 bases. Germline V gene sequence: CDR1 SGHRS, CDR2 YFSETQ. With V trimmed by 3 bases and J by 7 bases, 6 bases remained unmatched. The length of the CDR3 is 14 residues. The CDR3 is CASSSDRGVHTQYF. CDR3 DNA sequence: TGCGCCAGCAGCTCCGACAGGGGGGTCCATACGCAGTATTTT.

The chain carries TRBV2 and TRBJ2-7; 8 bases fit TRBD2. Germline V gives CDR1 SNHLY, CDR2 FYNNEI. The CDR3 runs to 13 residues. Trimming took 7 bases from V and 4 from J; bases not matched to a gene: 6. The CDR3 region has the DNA TGTGCCAGCACCGGGGGGGGCCAGTACGAGCAGTACTTC. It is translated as CASTGGGQYEQYF.

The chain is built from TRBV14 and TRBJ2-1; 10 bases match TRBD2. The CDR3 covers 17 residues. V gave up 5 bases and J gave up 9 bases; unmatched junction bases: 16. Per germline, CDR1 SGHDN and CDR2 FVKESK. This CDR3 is CASSFAAGSGGLGEQFF. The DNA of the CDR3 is TGTGCCAGCAGCTTCGCGGCGGGTAGCGGGGGGCTCGGTGAGCAGTTCTTC.

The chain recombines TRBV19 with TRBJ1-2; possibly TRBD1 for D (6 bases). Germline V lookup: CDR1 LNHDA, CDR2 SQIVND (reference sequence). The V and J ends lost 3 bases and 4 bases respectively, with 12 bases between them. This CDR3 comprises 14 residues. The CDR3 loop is CASSMVGQTYGYTF. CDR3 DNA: TGTGCCAGTAGTATGGTCGGACAGACCTATGGCTACACCTTC.

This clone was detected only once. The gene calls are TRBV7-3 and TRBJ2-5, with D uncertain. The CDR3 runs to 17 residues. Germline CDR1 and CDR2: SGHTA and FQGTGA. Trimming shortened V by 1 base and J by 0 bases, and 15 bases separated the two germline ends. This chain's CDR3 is CASSLMGTASYQETQYF. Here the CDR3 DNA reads TGTGCCAGCAGCTTAATGGGCACCGCTTCGTACCAAGAGACCCAGTACTTC.

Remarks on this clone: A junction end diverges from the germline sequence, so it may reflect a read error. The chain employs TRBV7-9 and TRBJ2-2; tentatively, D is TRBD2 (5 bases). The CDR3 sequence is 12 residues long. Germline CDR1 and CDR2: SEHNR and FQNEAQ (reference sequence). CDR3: CSSSPGVGELFF. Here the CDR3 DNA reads TGTTCCAGCAGCCCCGGGGTGGGGGAGCTGTTTTTT.

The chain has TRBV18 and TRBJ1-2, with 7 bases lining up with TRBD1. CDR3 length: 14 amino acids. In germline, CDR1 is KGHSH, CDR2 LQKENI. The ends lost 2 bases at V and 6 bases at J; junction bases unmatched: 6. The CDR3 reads CASSPVRTGDGYTF. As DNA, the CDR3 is TGTGCCAGCTCACCAGTCCGTACAGGGGATGGCTACACCTTC. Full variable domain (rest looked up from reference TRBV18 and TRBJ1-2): NAGVMQNPRHLVRRRGQEARLRCSPMKGHSHVYWYRQLPEEGLKFMVYLQKENIIDESGMPKERFSAEFPKEGPSILRIQQVVRGDSAAYFCASSPVRTGDGYTFGSGTRLTVV.

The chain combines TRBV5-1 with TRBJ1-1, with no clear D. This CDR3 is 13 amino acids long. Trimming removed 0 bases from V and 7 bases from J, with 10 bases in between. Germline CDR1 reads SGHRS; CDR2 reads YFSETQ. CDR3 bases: TGCGCCAGCAGCTTGGCACAGCCGATTGAAGCTTTCTTT. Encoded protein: CASSLAQPIEAFF.

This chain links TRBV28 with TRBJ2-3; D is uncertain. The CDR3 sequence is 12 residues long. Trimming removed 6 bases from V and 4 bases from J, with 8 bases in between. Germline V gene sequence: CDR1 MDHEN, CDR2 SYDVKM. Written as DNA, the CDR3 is TGTGCCAGCAGCGAGAGATCAGATACGCAGTATTTT. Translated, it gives CASSERSDTQYF. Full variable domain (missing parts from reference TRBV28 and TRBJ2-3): DVKVTQSSRYLVKRTGEKVFLECVQDMDHENMFWYRQDPGLGLRLIYFSYDVKMKEKGDIPEGYSVSREKKERFSLILESASTNQTSMYLCASSERSDTQYFGPGTRLTVL.

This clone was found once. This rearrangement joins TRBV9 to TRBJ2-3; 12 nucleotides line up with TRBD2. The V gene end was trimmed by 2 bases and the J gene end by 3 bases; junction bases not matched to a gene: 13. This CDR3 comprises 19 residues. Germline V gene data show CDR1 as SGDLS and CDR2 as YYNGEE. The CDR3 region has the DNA TGTGCCAGCAGCGTGAGACTAGCGGGGGCCGGCGGACTAACAGATACGCAGTATTTT. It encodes CASSVRLAGAGGLTDTQYF.

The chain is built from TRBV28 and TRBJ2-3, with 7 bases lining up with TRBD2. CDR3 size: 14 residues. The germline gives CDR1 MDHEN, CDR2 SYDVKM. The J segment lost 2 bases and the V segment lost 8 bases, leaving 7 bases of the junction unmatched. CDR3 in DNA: TGTGCCAGCGGAGAAGCGGGGAACACAGATACGCAGTATTTT. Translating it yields CASGEAGNTDTQYF.

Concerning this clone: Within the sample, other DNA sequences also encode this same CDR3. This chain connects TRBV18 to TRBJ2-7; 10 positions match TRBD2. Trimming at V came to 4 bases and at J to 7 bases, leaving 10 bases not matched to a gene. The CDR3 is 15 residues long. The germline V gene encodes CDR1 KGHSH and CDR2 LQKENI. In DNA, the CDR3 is TGTGCCAGCTCACGAGGGACTAGCGTTGACTATGAGCAGTACTTC. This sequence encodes CASSRGTSVDYEQYF.

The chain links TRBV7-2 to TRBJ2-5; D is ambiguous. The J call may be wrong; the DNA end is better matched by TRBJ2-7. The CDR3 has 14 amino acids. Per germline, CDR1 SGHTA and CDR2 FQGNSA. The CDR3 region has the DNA TGTGCCAGCAGCTTAAGAGCATCATCCTACGAGCAGTACTTC. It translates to CASSLRASSYEQYF.

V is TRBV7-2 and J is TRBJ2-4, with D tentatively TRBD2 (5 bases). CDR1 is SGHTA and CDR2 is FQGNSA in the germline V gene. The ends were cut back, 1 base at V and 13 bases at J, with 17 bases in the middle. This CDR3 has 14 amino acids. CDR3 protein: CASSLVPGSLEQYF. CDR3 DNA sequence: TGTGCCAGCAGCTTAGTTCCGGGGAGTTTAGAGCAGTACTTC.

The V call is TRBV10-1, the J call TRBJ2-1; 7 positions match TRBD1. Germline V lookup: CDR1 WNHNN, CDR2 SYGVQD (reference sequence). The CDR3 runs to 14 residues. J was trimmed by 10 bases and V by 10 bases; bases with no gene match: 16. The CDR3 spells CANGDSGQRKEQFF. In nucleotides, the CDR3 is TGCGCCAACGGTGATTCGGGACAGAGAAAGGAGCAGTTCTTC.

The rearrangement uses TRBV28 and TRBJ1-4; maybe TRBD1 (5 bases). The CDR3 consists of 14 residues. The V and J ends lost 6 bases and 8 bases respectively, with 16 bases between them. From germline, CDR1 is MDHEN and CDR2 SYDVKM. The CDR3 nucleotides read TGTGCCAGCAGGGAGAGGCAGGGTTACGAAAAACTGTTTTTT. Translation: CASRERQGYEKLFF.

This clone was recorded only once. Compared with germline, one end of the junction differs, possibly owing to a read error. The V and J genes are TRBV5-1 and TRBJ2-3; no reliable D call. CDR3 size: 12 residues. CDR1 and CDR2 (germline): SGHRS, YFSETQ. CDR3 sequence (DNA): TGCGCCAGCAGCCGCCCCACAGACACGCAGTATTTT. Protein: CASSRPTDTQYF.

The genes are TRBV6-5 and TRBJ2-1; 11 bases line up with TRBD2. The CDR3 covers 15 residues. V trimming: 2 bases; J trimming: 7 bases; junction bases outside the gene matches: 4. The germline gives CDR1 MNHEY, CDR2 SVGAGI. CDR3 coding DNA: TGTGCCAGCAGTTACGCGGGACTAGCGGCAAATGAGCAGTTCTTC. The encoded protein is CASSYAGLAANEQFF.

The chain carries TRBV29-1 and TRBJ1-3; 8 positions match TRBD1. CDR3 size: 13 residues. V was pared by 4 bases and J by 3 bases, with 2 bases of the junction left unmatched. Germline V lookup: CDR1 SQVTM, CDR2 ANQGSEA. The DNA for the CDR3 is TGCAGCGTTGTCACAGGGGGTGGAAACACCATATATTTT. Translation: CSVVTGGGNTIYF.